This T cell receptor beta chain was sequenced during a study of Graves' ophthalmopathy and Graves' hyperthyroidism. Overall study findings and caveats: The majority of expanded thyroid clonotypes above 0.001 frequency also occurred in blood. Separation of ophthalmopathy from stable hyperthyroidism was achieved by a 13-signature model, at about 91% sensitivity and roughly 81% specificity.

This clonotype was seen only a few times. The antigen is undetermined. The evidence that diagnosis relied on was clinical symptoms, serum thyroxine, TRAb, thyroid ultrasound and orbital computed tomography. What supplied the PBMCs was more than 7.5 ml of fresh peripheral blood. The authors amplified TCR beta CDR3 regions from RNA transcripts. HTBI primers primed a first-round RT-PCR, and a second-round multiplex PCR followed. TCRdb recomputed calls from the multiplex PCR reads with MiXCR, one row per CDR3 protein. The table includes about 640,000 distinct CDR3 sequences, over 40% detected once. The CDR3 has 10 residues. The V end lost 0 bases, the J end lost 10 bases, and 4 bases lay between the germline ends. Looked up from germline, CDR1 is MNHEY and CDR2 is SVGAGI.

The chain couples TRBV6-5 to TRBJ2-7; D unresolved. This sequence was found in an adult man with Graves' ophthalmopathy. Input material: peripheral blood. Here the CDR3 reads CASSYSPQYF. The CDR3 DNA is TGTGCCAGCAGTTACTCCCCCCAGTACTTC.